Shown below are 16 T cell receptor beta chains from a single sample sequenced in a study of cytomegalovirus exposure and HLA in healthy donors. Amplification used 60 Vbeta primers and 13 Jbeta primers. Assay used: immunoSEQ multiplex PCR; TCRdb lists only in-frame clones, some missing. The table lists approximately 190,000 clones. The sequencing input was PBMCs. These TCRs come from a boy between 10 and 17 years old in good health and CMV-seronegative.

The chain uses TRBV10-1 and TRBJ1-2; D uncertain. Germline V gene data show CDR1 as WNHNN and CDR2 as SYGVQD (reference sequence). The CDR3 spans 14 residues. Trimming took off 0 bases at V and 5 bases at J, with 10 bases between the two ends. The CDR3 DNA follows: TGCGCCAGCAGTGAGTCGAGATATGGTTATGGCTACACCTTC. Its protein product is CASSESRYGYGYTF.

This chain's CDR3 is CASSLDSMNTEAFF. CDR3 nucleotide sequence: TGCGCCAGCAGCTTGGACAGCATGAACACTGAAGCTTTCTTT. The chain is built from TRBV5-1 and TRBJ1-1, with D unclear. The germline CDR1 and CDR2 sequences are SGHRS and YFSETQ. The V gene lost 0 bases and the J gene lost 0 bases, with 6 bases spanning the gap. The length of the CDR3 is 14 residues.

The gene calls are TRBV4-2 and TRBJ1-2; no reliable D call. Trimming pared 1 base from V and 10 bases from J, leaving 7 bases between. This CDR3 is 11 amino acids long. CDR1 is LGHNA, CDR2 YNFKEQ, per germline. In nucleotides, the CDR3 is TGTGCCAGCAGCCAAGTGGGAGACTACACCTTC. Residues: CASSQVGDYTF.

The chain uses TRBV2 and TRBJ1-2, with D hard to call. The CDR3 spans 14 residues. V dropped 6 bases and J dropped 6 bases, with 17 bases sitting between them. From germline, CDR1 is SNHLY and CDR2 FYNNEI. CDR3 loop: CASSDREELHGYTF. The CDR3 DNA reads TGTGCCAGCAGCGACCGGGAGGAACTACATGGCTACACCTTC.

The chain carries TRBV11-2 and TRBJ1-2; no clear D. The CDR3 sequence is 17 residues long. V lost 5 bases and J 4 bases, leaving 23 bases between the germline ends. CDR1 is SGHAT and CDR2 is FQNNGV in the germline V gene. The CDR3 region is CASSGYQEVGESYGYTF. CDR3 in DNA: TGTGCCAGCAGCGGATACCAGGAGGTTGGAGAGTCCTATGGCTACACCTTC.

This chain links TRBV7-9 with TRBJ2-5, with TRBD2 matching 7 bases. Germline V gene data show CDR1 as SEHNR and CDR2 as FQNEAQ (reference sequence). The CDR3 spans 16 residues. Trimming took 4 bases from V and 4 from J; bases not matched to a gene: 12. DNA for the CDR3: TGTGCCAGCAGCTCACTGGGTGCGCGGGGGAGAGAGACCCAGTACTTC. This translates into CASSSLGARGRETQYF.

This chain connects TRBV5-1 to TRBJ2-2, with TRBD2 matching 10 bases. V shed 6 bases, J shed 0 bases, and the junction held 5 bases outside the gene matches. The germline gives CDR1 SGHRS, CDR2 YFSETQ. The CDR3 covers 16 residues. The CDR3 DNA reads TGCGCCAGCAACAAACTAGCGGGGTCGAACACCGGGGAGCTGTTTTTT. Translated, it gives CASNKLAGSNTGELFF.

The chain combines TRBV10-3 with TRBJ1-6; 9 nucleotides agree with TRBD1. Germline V lookup: CDR1 ENHRY, CDR2 SYGVKD. V gave up 5 bases and J gave up 4 bases; unmatched junction bases: 6. This CDR3 contains 16 residues. CDR3 sequence: CAISKGQGNYNSPLHF. Written as DNA, the CDR3 is TGTGCCATCAGTAAGGGACAGGGCAATTATAATTCACCCCTCCACTTT.

The V and J genes are TRBV7-9 and TRBJ2-6, with D perhaps TRBD1 (6 bases). V was trimmed by 5 bases and J by 1 base, leaving 21 bases between them. This CDR3 spans 19 amino acids. Germline V gene data show CDR1 as SEHNR and CDR2 as FQNEAQ (reference sequence). In DNA, the CDR3 is TGTGCCAGCAGCACTAATTATTGGGACAAACGTTCTGGGGCCAACGTCCTGACTTTC. Its translation is CASSTNYWDKRSGANVLTF.

V gene TRBV15 combines with J gene TRBJ2-5, with D possibly being TRBD1 (6 bases). The last part of the DNA fits TRBJ2-7 better; the J call may be wrong. The CDR3 sequence is 14 residues long. Germline V gene lookup returns CDR1 LNHNV and CDR2 YYDKDF (reference sequence). The CDR3 protein is CATSLDGNRDEQYF. The CDR3 DNA follows: TGTGCCACCAGCTTAGACGGCAACAGGGACGAGCAGTACTTC.

The gene calls are TRBV30 and TRBJ1-5; D gene unclear. The V gene lost 4 bases and the J gene lost 2 bases, with 9 bases spanning the gap. This CDR3 spans 13 amino acids. Germline-derived CDR1 and CDR2 are GTSNPN and SVGIG (reference sequence). CDR3 in amino acids: CAWTDQGNQPQHF. In DNA form, the CDR3 reads TGTGCCTGGACCGACCAGGGCAATCAGCCCCAGCATTTT.

The rearrangement joins TRBV7-8 to TRBJ2-2; D is possibly TRBD1 (6 bases). The V end was cut by 4 bases, the J end by 1 base, with 13 bases between. The CDR3 is 16 amino acids. Germline V gene data show CDR1 as SGHVS and CDR2 as FQNEAQ. For the CDR3, the DNA is TGTGCCAGCAGCTCCTACCGGGACAAGAACACCGGGGAGCTGTTTTTT. As protein: CASSSYRDKNTGELFF.

The chain couples TRBV4-1 to TRBJ2-5, with D possibly matching TRBD2 (6 bases). This CDR3 has 17 amino acids. V was pared by 0 bases and J by 4 bases, with 18 bases between. Germline CDR1 and CDR2: MGHRA and YSYEKL. The CDR3 DNA reads as TGCGCCAGCAGCCAAGATCCCCAAGCGGGTGGACGAGAGACCCAGTACTTC. This codes for CASSQDPQAGGRETQYF.

V is TRBV11-2 and J is TRBJ2-7; D is perhaps TRBD1 (6 bases). Germline lookup yields CDR1 SGHAT and CDR2 FQNNGV. V was cut by 6 bases and J by 5 bases, with 23 bases left in between. The CDR3 extends over 16 amino acids. The CDR3 region has the DNA TGTGCCAGCAGTTCTCTGGGCAGGGGCGGTTGGGACGAGCAGTACTTC. The encoded protein is CASSSLGRGGWDEQYF. The complete variable domain, with remaining parts taken from reference TRBV11-2 and TRBJ2-7, reads EAGVAQSPRYKIIEKRQSVAFWCNPISGHATLYWYQQILGQGPKLLIQFQNNGVVDDSQLPKDRFSAERLKGVDSTLKIQPAKLEDSAVYLCASSSLGRGGWDEQYFGPGTRLTVT.

This sequence joins TRBV4-3 and TRBJ2-1, with D possibly being TRBD1 (6 bases). CDR3 length: 17 residues. V shed 7 bases and J shed 0 bases, with 19 bases lying between them. Per germline, CDR1 LGHNA and CDR2 YSLEER. The DNA of the CDR3 is TGCGCCAGCACGCAGGGGATCGACCAGAGCTCCTACAATGAGCAGTTCTTC. This codes for CASTQGIDQSSYNEQFF.

This chain links TRBV5-4 with TRBJ1-1, with 9 bases identical to TRBD1. The V gene's germline CDR1 is SGHNT and CDR2 YYREEE (reference sequence). The CDR3 sequence is 14 residues long. Trimming cost V 3 bases and J 1 base; bases outside gene matches: 1. Written as DNA, the CDR3 is TGTGCCAGCAGCTCGGGACAGGGGAACACTGAAGCTTTCTTT. Translation: CASSSGQGNTEAFF.